This T cell receptor (beta chain) was documented in a study of T-cell reconstitution after alpha-beta-depleted transplantation in children. Broader study findings: T-cell numbers and diversity one year post-transplant derived largely from freshly generated T cells. Expanded graft clones numbering several hundred reportedly gave rise to alpha-beta T cells about two months after transplant. Surviving recipient cells, namely T cells and thymic progenitors, were the source of high day-60 TCRbeta diversity in some patients.

Germline CDR1 reads SGDLS; CDR2 reads YYNGEE. Trimming left V 4 bases short and J 4 bases short, with 18 bases between. This CDR3 is built from 16 residues. The library targeted TCRbeta and was prepared with unique molecular identifiers. TCRdb processed the PCR reads anew with MiXCR; each CDR3 protein has one entry. The table shows 330,000 or so distinct CDR3 sequences, with 10% occurring only once. This clonotype appeared many times. Its antigen is currently unknown. The sequencing used PBMCs, collected before TCRalphabeta/CD19-depleted stem cell transplant. The chain employs TRBV9 and TRBJ2-1; possible D gene TRBD2, 6 bases. The TCR comes from a boy under three years old with acute myeloid leukemia, due to receive a stem cell transplant. CDR3 sequence reads: CASSPEGRTDYNEQFF. The CDR3 DNA follows: TGTGCCAGCAGCCCGGAGGGGAGAACGGATTACAATGAGCAGTTCTTC.